A selection of T cell receptor beta chains follows, all from one sample in a study of TIL therapy for anti-PD-1-resistant metastatic lung cancer. Sequencing was performed with immunoSEQ multiplex PCR; in TCRdb, only in-frame clones are kept and a portion is missing. The sample includes about 21,000 clones, around 71% seen only once; the top ten take over 1.5%. The source was blood, collected at baseline. All receptors come from a person aged 25 to 80 with non-small cell lung cancer. CDR3s include the opening cysteine and the closing phenylalanine or tryptophan. Fields, in order: clone size, V gene, D gene, J gene, CDR3 protein, CDR3 DNA. D genes are given only for firm matches. Where a row states a size, it is once, few, many or the class of an expanded clone; other rows omit it.

clone_size: .; v_call: TRBV2; d_call: .; j_call: TRBJ1-1; cdr3_aa: CASSEMGQNTEAFF; cdr3_nt: TGTGCCAGCAGTGAAATGGGACAGAACACTGAAGCTTTCTTT
clone_size: once; v_call: TRBV7-8; d_call: .; j_call: TRBJ2-3; cdr3_aa: CASSFQGGSTDTQYF; cdr3_nt: TGTGCCAGCAGCTTCCAGGGGGGGAGCACAGATACGCAGTATTTT
clone_size: .; v_call: TRBV10-3; d_call: .; j_call: TRBJ2-3; cdr3_aa: CATNGGDRSTDTQYF; cdr3_nt: TGTGCCACAAACGGGGGGGACAGGAGCACAGATACGCAGTATTTT
clone_size: .; v_call: TRBV18; d_call: .; j_call: TRBJ2-5; cdr3_aa: CASSPSTVRPQETQYF; cdr3_nt: TGTGCCAGCTCACCATCGACAGTCAGGCCCCAAGAGACCCAGTACTTC
clone_size: .; v_call: TRBV9; d_call: TRBD1; j_call: TRBJ1-1; cdr3_aa: CASSIGQGRTEAFF; cdr3_nt: TGTGCCAGCAGCATCGGACAGGGAAGGACTGAAGCTTTCTTT
clone_size: .; v_call: TRBV4-1; d_call: TRBD2; j_call: TRBJ2-7; cdr3_aa: CASSQQDLAGVNEQYF; cdr3_nt: TGCGCCAGCAGTCAGCAAGACCTAGCGGGAGTAAACGAGCAGTACTTC
clone_size: .; v_call: TRBV10-3; d_call: .; j_call: TRBJ1-2; cdr3_aa: CAISETGDNYGYTF; cdr3_nt: TGTGCCATCAGTGAGACTGGGGATAACTATGGCTACACCTTC
clone_size: .; v_call: TRBV18; d_call: .; j_call: TRBJ1-5; cdr3_aa: CASSPGNNQPQHF; cdr3_nt: TGTGCCAGCTCACCGGGGAACAATCAGCCCCAGCATTTT
clone_size: .; v_call: TRBV12-5; d_call: TRBD2; j_call: TRBJ2-5; cdr3_aa: CASGLDFVGGPPETQYF; cdr3_nt: TGTGCTAGTGGTCTCGATTTCGTGGGAGGGCCCCCAGAGACCCAGTACTTC
clone_size: .; v_call: TRBV7-2; d_call: .; j_call: TRBJ2-7; cdr3_aa: CASSLQGSDEQYF; cdr3_nt: TGTGCCAGCAGCTTACAGGGCTCCGACGAGCAGTACTTC
clone_size: .; v_call: TRBV5-1; d_call: .; j_call: TRBJ2-7; cdr3_aa: CASSLQGYSYEQYF; cdr3_nt: TGCGCCAGCAGCTTACAGGGCTACTCCTACGAGCAGTACTTC
clone_size: .; v_call: TRBV5-1; d_call: .; j_call: TRBJ2-5; cdr3_aa: CASSPLFQKETQYF; cdr3_nt: TGCGCCAGCAGCCCCCTCTTTCAAAAAGAGACCCAGTACTTC
clone_size: medium-sized; v_call: TRBV3-1/TRBV3-2; d_call: .; j_call: TRBJ2-5; cdr3_aa: CASSQRVGGQETQYF; cdr3_nt: TGTGCCAGCAGCCAACGGGTGGGGGGCCAAGAGACCCAGTACTTC
clone_size: .; v_call: TRBV30; d_call: .; j_call: TRBJ1-1; cdr3_aa: CAWGTSNTEAFF; cdr3_nt: TGTGCCTGGGGTACCTCCAACACTGAAGCTTTCTTT
clone_size: .; v_call: TRBV11-3; d_call: .; j_call: TRBJ2-1; cdr3_aa: CASSLRGIGNNEQFF; cdr3_nt: TGTGCCAGCAGCTTAAGGGGCATCGGGAACAATGAGCAGTTCTTC
clone_size: .; v_call: TRBV7-2; d_call: TRBD2; j_call: TRBJ2-1; cdr3_aa: CASSTTSGVYNEQFF; cdr3_nt: TGTGCCAGCAGCACAACTAGCGGGGTCTACAATGAGCAGTTCTTC
clone_size: .; v_call: TRBV7-2; d_call: .; j_call: TRBJ2-5; cdr3_aa: CASSLSGSQETQYF; cdr3_nt: TGTGCCAGCAGCTTGAGTGGCTCCCAAGAGACCCAGTACTTC
clone_size: .; v_call: TRBV9; d_call: TRBD1; j_call: TRBJ2-7; cdr3_aa: CASSGADRGSYEQYF; cdr3_nt: TGTGCCAGCAGCGGAGCCGACAGGGGTTCCTACGAGCAGTACTTC